Shown below are 8 T cell receptor beta chains from a single sample sequenced in a study of blood T cell repertoires in COVID-19. Sequenced by immunoSEQ multiplex PCR; TCRdb stores in-frame clones only, minus some. This repertoire shows tens of thousands of clones, more than 65% found once; its top ten account for 6.3%. Input material: peripheral blood. These receptors all come from a man between 60 and 75 years old with acute or convalescent COVID-19.

The chain has TRBV24-1 and TRBJ1-1; D gene unclear. This CDR3 is 14 amino acids long. CDR1 is KGHDR, CDR2 SFDVKD, per germline. V lost 5 bases and J lost 0, with 9 bases in between. In DNA, the CDR3 is TGTGCCACCAGTGGGAGAGAAATGAACACTGAAGCTTTCTTT. It codes for CATSGREMNTEAFF.

The CDR3 sequence is CASTQANRNTEAFF. The CDR3 DNA is TGTGCCAGCACGCAGGCGAACCGGAACACTGAAGCTTTCTTT. The V call is TRBV5-5, the J call TRBJ1-1; the D is unclear. The germline V gene encodes CDR1 SGHKS and CDR2 YYEKEE (reference sequence). The CDR3 is 14 residues long. With 6 bases removed from V and 1 base from J, the gap between germline ends came to 13 bases.

The chain uses TRBV10-3 and TRBJ1-2; 7 bases are a match to TRBD1. Trimming removed 2 bases from V and 5 bases from J; junction bases left unmatched: 5. Germline V CDR1 and CDR2: ENHRY, SYGVKD. The CDR3 has 14 residues. The CDR3 here is CAISEGTGDYGYTF. CDR3 DNA sequence: TGTGCCATCAGTGAGGGTACAGGGGATTATGGCTACACCTTC.

The rearrangement uses TRBV15 and TRBJ1-1; no reliable D call. Trimming took 0 bases from V and 5 from J, leaving 10 bases between them. The length of the CDR3 is 14 residues. Per the germline V gene, CDR1 is LNHNV and CDR2 is YYDKDF (reference sequence). The CDR3 loop reads CATSRDWRSTEAFF. The CDR3 region has the DNA TGTGCCACCAGCAGAGATTGGCGGAGTACTGAAGCTTTCTTT.

The V call is TRBV12-3 or TRBV12-4, the J call TRBJ1-5; D is undetermined. The CDR3 covers 13 residues. Between the trimmed V and J ends, which lost 5 bases and 7 bases, there was a span of 12 bases. CDR3 coding DNA: TGTGCCAGCAGTCCATCTGAGAGGCAGCCCCAGCATTTT. Protein product: CASSPSERQPQHF.

The chain is built from TRBV7-6 and TRBJ2-5, with a possible D match to TRBD1 (6 bases). Trimming took 1 base from V and 5 from J, leaving 8 bases between them. The germline V gene has CDR1 SGHVS and CDR2 FNYEAQ. The CDR3 spans 13 residues. CDR3 sequence: CASSLGGRETQYF. Here the CDR3 DNA reads TGTGCCAGCAGCTTAGGGGGGCGGGAGACCCAGTACTTC. Complete variable domain (other parts from reference TRBV7-6 and TRBJ2-5): GAGVSQSPRYKVTKRGQDVALRCDPISGHVSLYWYRQALGQGPEFLTYFNYEAQQDKSGLPNDRFSAERPEGSISTLTIQRTEQRDSAMYRCASSLGGRETQYFGPGTRLLVL.

The J gene is TRBJ2-3, the V gene TRBV4-1, with 12 bases identical to TRBD2. Germline trimming cut 3 bases from V and 5 bases from J; bases unmatched to any gene: 6. This CDR3 contains 16 residues. Germline V gene sequence: CDR1 MGHRA, CDR2 YSYEKL. For the CDR3, the DNA is TGCGCCAGCAGCCAGGCCCTAGCGGGGGGGCGAGATACGCAGTATTTT. As protein: CASSQALAGGRDTQYF.

The CDR3 DNA reads TGTGCCAGTAGTTTCAGGATGCTTGCCTACGAGCAGTACTTC. It encodes CASSFRMLAYEQYF. The V gene is TRBV19, the J gene TRBJ2-7; D is uncertain. Germline loops: CDR1 LNHDA, CDR2 SQIVND (reference sequence). V was clipped by 5 bases and J by 2 bases, with 13 bases between them. The CDR3 extends over 14 amino acids.